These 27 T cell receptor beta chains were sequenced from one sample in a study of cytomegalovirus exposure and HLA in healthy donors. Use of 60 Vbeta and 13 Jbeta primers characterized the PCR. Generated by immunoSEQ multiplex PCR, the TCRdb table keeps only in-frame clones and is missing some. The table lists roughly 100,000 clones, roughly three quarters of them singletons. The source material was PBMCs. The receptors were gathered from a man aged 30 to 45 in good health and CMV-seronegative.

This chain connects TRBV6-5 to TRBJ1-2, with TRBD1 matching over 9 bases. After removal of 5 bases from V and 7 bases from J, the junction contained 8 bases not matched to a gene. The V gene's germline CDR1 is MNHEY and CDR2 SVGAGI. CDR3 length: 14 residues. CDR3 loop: CASSNPGQGSGYTF. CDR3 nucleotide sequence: TGTGCCAGCAGTAATCCGGGACAGGGCTCTGGCTACACCTTC.

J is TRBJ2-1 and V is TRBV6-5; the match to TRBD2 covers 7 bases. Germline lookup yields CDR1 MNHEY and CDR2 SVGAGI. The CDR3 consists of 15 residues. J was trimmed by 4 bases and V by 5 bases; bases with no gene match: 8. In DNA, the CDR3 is TGTGCCAGCAGTCCCTTCGGGGGAGGGTACAATGAGCAGTTCTTC. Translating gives CASSPFGGGYNEQFF.

The CDR3 sequence: CAISSTQGGETQYF. CDR3 coding DNA: TGTGCCATCAGTAGTACACAGGGGGGAGAGACCCAGTACTTC. The V and J genes are TRBV10-3 and TRBJ2-5; 8 positions match TRBD1. With 5 bases clipped from V and 4 bases from J, the junction kept 6 bases outside the gene matches. This CDR3 is 14 amino acids long. Germline assignment: CDR1 ENHRY and CDR2 SYGVKD.

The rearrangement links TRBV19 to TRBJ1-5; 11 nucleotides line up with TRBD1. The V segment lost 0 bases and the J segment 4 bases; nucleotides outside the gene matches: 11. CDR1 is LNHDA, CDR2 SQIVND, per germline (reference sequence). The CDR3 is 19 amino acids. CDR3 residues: CASSIDPDRGRSRNQPQHF. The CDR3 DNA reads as TGTGCCAGTAGTATAGACCCGGACAGGGGGCGTTCTAGGAATCAGCCCCAGCATTTT. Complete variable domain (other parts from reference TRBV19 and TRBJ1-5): DGGITQSPKYLFRKEGQNVTLSCEQNLNHDAMYWYRQDPGQGLRLIYYSQIVNDFQKGDIAEGYSVSREKKESFPLTVTSAQKNPTAFYLCASSIDPDRGRSRNQPQHFGDGTRLSIL.

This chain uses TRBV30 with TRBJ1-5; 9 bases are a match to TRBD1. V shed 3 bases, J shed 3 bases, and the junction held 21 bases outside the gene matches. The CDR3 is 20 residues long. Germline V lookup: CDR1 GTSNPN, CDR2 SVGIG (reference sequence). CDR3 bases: TGTGCCTGGAGCGCACACACCGGGACAGGGAAGTTTGGCGACAATCAGCCCCAGCATTTT. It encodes CAWSAHTGTGKFGDNQPQHF.

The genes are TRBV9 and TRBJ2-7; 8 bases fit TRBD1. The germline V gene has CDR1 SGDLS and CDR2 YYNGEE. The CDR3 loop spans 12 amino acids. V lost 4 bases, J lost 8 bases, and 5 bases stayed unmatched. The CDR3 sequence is CASSPDRGKQYF. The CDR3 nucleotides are TGTGCCAGCAGCCCCGACAGGGGTAAGCAGTACTTC.

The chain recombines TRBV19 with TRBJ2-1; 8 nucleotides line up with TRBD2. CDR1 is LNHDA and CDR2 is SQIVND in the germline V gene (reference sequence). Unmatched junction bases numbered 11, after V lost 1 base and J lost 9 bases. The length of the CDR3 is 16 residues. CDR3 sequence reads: CASSIGAGGIVGEQFF. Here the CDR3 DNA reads TGTGCCAGTAGTATAGGTGCGGGAGGAATTGTTGGTGAGCAGTTCTTC.

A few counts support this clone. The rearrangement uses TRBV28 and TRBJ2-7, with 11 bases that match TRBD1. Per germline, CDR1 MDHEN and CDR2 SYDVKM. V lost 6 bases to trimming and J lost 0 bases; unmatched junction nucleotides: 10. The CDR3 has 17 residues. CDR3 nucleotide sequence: TGTGCCAGCAGGCTCAACCTCGGGACAGGGGGCTCCTACGAGCAGTACTTC. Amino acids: CASRLNLGTGGSYEQYF.

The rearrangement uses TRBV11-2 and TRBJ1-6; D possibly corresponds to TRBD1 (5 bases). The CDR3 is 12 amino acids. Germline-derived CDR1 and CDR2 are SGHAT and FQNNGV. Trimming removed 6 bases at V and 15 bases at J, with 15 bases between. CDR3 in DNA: TGTGCCAGCAGTTTGTCGGGACTTATCCTCCACTTT. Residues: CASSLSGLILHF.

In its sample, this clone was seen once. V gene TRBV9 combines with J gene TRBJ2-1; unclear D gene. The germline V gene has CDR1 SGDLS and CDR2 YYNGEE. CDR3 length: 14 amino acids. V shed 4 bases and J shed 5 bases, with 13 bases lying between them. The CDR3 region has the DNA TGTGCCAGCAGCCTTGATGGTAGAAACAATGAGCAGTTCTTC. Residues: CASSLDGRNNEQFF.

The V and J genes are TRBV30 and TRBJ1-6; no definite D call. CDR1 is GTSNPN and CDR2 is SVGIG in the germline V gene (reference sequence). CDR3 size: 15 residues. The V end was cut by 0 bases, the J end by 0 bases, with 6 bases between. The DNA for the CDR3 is TGTGCCTGGAGTGTACTGAGCTCCTATAATTCACCCCTCCACTTT. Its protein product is CAWSVLSSYNSPLHF.

DNA for the CDR3: TGTGCCAGCAGCATCCTGTCCGAGCAGTACTTC. Protein sequence: CASSILSEQYF. The chain employs TRBV7-2 and TRBJ2-7; D ambiguous. The CDR3 contains 11 residues. The V gene lost 5 bases and the J gene lost 6 bases, with 8 bases spanning the gap. The germline CDR1 and CDR2 sequences are SGHTA and FQGNSA.

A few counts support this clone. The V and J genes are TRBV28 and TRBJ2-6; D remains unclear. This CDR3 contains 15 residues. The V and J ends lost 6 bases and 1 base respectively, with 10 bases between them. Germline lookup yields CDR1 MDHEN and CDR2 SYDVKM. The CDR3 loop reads CASRSSSSGANVLTF. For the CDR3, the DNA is TGTGCCAGCAGGTCCTCCTCGTCTGGGGCCAACGTCCTGACTTTC.

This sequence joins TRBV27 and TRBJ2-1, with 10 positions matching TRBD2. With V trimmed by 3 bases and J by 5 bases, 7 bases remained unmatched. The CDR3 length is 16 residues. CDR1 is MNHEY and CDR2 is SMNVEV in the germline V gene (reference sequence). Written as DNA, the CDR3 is TGTGCCAGCAGTTTTCGACTAGCGGGTAACGACAATGAGCAGTTCTTC. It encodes CASSFRLAGNDNEQFF.

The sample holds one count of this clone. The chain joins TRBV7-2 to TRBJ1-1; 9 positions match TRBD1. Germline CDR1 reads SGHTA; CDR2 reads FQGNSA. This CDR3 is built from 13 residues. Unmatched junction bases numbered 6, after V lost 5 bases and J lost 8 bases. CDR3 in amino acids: CASSRDRALEAFF. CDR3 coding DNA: TGTGCCAGCAGCCGGGACAGGGCGCTAGAAGCTTTCTTT.

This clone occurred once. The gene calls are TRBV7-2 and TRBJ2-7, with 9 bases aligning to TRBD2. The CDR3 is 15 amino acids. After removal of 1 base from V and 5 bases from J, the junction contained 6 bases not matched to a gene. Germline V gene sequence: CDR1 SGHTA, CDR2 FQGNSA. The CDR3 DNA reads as TGTGCCAGCAGCTTAGGTTCTAGCGGGATCGACGAGCAGTACTTC. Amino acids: CASSLGSSGIDEQYF. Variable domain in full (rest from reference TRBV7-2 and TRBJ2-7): GAGVSQSPSNKVTEKGKDVELRCDPISGHTALYWYRQSLGQGLEFLIYFQGNSAPDKSGLPSDRFSAERTGGSVSTLTIQRTQQEDSAVYLCASSLGSSGIDEQYFGPGTRLTVT.

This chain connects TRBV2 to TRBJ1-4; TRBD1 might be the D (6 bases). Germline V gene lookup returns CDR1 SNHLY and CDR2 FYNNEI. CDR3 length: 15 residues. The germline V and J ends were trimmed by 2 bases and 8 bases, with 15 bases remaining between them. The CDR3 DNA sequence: TGTGCCAGCAGTGAAAGGGCAGGGGTCGAGGAAAAACTGTTTTTT. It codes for CASSERAGVEEKLFF.

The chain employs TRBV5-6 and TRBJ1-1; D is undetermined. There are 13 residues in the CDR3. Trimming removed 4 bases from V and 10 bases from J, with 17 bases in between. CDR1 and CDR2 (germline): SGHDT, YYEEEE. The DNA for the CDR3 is TGTGCCAGCAGCCATGGCGGGGTAAGAGGAGCTTTCTTT. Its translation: CASSHGGVRGAFF.

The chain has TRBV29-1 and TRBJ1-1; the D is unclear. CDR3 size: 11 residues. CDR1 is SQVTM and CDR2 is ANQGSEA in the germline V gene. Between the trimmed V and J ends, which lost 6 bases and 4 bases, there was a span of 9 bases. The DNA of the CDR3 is TGCAGCGTGGTACGGGGCACTGAAGCTTTCTTT. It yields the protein CSVVRGTEAFF.

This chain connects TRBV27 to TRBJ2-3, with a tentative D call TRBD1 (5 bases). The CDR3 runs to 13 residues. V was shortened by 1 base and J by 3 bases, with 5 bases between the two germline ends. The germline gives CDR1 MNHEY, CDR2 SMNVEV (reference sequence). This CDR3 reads CASSLYRTDTQYF. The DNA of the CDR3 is TGTGCCAGCAGTTTATACAGGACAGATACGCAGTATTTT.

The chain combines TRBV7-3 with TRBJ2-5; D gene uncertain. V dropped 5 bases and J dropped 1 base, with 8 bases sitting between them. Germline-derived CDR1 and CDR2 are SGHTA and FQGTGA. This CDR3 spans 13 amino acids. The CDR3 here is CASSRGVQETQYF. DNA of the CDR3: TGTGCCAGCAGCCGAGGCGTCCAAGAGACCCAGTACTTC. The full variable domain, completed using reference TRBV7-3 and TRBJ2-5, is GAGVSQTPSNKVTEKGKYVELRCDPISGHTALYWYRQSLGQGPEFLIYFQGTGAADDSGLPNDRFFAVRPEGSVSTLKIQRTERGDSAVYLCASSRGVQETQYFGPGTRLLVL.

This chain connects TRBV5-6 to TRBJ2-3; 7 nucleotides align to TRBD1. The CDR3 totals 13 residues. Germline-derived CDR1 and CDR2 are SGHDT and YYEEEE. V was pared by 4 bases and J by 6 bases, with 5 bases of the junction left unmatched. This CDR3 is CASSGGQDDTQYF. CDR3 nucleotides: TGTGCCAGCAGCGGCGGACAGGACGATACGCAGTATTTT.

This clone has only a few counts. In DNA form, the CDR3 reads TGTGCCAGCAGCTACCTTGACAGGAGCTACAATGAGCAGTTCTTC. This gives the protein CASSYLDRSYNEQFF. This chain connects TRBV7-2 to TRBJ2-1; weak D call: TRBD1 (6 bases). Trimming removed 4 bases at V and 3 bases at J, with 13 bases between. CDR3 length: 15 amino acids. Germline values: CDR1 SGHTA, CDR2 FQGNSA.

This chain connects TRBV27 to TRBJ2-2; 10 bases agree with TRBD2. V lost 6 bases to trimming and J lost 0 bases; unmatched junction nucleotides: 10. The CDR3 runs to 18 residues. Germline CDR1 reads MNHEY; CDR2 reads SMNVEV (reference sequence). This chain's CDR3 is CASSPLAGVGANTGELFF. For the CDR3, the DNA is TGTGCCAGCAGCCCTCTAGCGGGAGTAGGCGCGAACACCGGGGAGCTGTTTTTT.

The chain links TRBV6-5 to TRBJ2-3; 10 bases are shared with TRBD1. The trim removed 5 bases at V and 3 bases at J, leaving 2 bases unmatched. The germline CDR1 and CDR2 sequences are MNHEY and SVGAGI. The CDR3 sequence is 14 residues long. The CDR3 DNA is TGTGCCAGCAGTGGGGACAGGGGAACAGATACGCAGTATTTT. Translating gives CASSGDRGTDTQYF.

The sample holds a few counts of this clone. CDR3 coding DNA: TGCGCCAGCAGCCTGCGGCTGGGTCAGACTGAAGCTTTCTTT. It encodes CASSLRLGQTEAFF. V is TRBV4-1 and J is TRBJ1-1; D unresolved. CDR1 MGHRA and CDR2 YSYEKL come from the germline V gene. V shed 4 bases and J shed 5 bases, with 14 bases lying between them. The CDR3 consists of 14 residues.

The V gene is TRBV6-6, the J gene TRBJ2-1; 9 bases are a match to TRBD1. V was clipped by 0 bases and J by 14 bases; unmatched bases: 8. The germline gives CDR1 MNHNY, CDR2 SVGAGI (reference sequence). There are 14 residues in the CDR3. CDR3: CASSYSRTGAFEFF. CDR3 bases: TGTGCCAGCAGTTACTCAAGGACAGGGGCTTTTGAGTTCTTC.